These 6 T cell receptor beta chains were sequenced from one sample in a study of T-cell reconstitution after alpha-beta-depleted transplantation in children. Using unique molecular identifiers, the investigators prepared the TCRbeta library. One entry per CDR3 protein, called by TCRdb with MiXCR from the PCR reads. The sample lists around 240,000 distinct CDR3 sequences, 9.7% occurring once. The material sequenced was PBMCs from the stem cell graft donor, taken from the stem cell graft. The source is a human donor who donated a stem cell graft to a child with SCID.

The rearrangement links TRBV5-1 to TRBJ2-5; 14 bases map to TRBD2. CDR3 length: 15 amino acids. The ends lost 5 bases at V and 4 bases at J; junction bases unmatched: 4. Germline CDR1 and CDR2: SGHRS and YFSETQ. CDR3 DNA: TGCGCCAGCAGTCTCGGGACTAGCGGGGGAGAGACCCAGTACTTC. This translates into CASSLGTSGGETQYF.

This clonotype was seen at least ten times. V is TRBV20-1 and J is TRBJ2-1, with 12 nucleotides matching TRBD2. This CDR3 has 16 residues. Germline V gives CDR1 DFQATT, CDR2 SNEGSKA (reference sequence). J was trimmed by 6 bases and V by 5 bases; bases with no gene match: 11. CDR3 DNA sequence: TGCAGTGCTGGCAGGCGGACTAGCGGGACCCGCAATGAGCAGTTCTTC. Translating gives CSAGRRTSGTRNEQFF.

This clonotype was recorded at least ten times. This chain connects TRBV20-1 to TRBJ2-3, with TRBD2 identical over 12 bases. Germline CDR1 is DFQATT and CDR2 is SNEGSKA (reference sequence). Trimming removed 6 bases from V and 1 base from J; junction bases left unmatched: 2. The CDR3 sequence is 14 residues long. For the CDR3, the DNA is TGCAGTGCGCGGACTAGCGGGGGCACAGATACGCAGTATTTT. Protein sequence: CSARTSGGTDTQYF.

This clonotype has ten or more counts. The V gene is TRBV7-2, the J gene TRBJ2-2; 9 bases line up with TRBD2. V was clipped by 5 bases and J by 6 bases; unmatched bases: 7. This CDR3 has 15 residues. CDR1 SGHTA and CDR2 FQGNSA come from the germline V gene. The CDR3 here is CASSTGLASSGELFF. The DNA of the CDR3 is TGTGCCAGCAGCACGGGACTAGCTAGCTCCGGGGAGCTGTTTTTT.

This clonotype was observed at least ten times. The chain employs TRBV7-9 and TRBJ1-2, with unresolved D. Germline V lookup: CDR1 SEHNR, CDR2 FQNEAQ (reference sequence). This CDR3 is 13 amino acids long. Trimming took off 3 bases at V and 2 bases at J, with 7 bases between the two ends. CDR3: CASSLGANYGYTF. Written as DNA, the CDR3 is TGTGCCAGCAGCTTGGGCGCCAACTATGGCTACACCTTC.

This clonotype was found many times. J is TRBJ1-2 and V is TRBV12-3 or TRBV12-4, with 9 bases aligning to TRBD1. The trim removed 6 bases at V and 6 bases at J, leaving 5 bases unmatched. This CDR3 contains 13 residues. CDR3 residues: CASRPTGGNGYTF. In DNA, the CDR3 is TGTGCCAGCAGGCCGACAGGGGGAAATGGCTACACCTTC.